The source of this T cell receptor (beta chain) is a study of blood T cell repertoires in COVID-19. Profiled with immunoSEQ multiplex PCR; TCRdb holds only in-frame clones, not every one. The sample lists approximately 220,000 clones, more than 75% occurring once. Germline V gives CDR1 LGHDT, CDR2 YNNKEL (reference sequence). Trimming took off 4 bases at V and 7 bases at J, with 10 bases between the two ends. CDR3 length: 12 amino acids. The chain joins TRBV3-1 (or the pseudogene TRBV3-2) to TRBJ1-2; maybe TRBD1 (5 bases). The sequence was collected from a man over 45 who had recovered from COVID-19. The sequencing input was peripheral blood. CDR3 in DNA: TGTGCCAGCAGCCGCGCAGGGTTTGGCTACACCTTC. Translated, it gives CASSRAGFGYTF.